This T cell receptor beta chain was recorded in a study of identical twins. Overall study findings and caveats: Insertions were reduced in abundant cord blood beta clonotypes but not in memory repertoires.

No donor was unhealthy or non-Caucasian. The CDR3 is 12 amino acids. Germline trimming cut 9 bases from V and 5 bases from J; bases unmatched to any gene: 3. In germline, CDR1 is KGHDR, CDR2 SFDVKD. This clonotype has a handful of counts. What it recognizes is unknown. Through template switching, a universal primer site was introduced, and the cDNA contained unique molecular identifiers. MiXCR, applied by TCRdb to the 5' RACE reads, yields one record per CDR3 protein. The table records 250,000 to 350,000 distinct CDR3 sequences, roughly 8.6% of them present only once. These data were also filed under a second study, of yellow fever vaccine responses in identical twins.

The chain recombines TRBV24-1 with TRBJ2-3; 8 bases align to TRBD2. This clonotype was sampled from a woman aged 18-29 years in good health. Sequencing used memory (CD45RO+) T cells sorted from blood. The CDR3 region is CATSGGIDTQYF. The DNA of the CDR3 is TGTGCCACCTCGGGGGGGATAGATACGCAGTATTTT.